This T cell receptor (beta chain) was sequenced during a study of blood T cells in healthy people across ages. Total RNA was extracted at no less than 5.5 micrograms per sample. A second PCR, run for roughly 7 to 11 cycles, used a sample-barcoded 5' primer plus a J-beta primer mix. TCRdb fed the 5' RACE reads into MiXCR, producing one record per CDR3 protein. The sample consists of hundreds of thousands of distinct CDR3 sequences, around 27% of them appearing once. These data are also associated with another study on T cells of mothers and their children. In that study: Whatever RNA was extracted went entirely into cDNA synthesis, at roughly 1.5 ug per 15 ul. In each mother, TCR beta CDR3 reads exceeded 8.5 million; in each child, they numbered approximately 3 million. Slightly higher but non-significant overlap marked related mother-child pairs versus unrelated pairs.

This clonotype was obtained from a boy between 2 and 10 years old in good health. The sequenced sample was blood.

The DNA of the CDR3 is TGTGCCAGCAGTTTAGGGCCCCAGCGGGGGTACAAAGAGACCCAGTACTTC. Translation gives CASSLGPQRGYKETQYF. J is TRBJ2-5 and V is TRBV12-3 or TRBV12-4; 8 positions match TRBD2. The CDR3 consists of 17 residues. J gave up 3 bases and V 1 base, and 10 bases lay outside the gene matches.